A single sample is the source of the 4 T cell receptor beta chains below, sequenced in a study of blood T cell repertoires in COVID-19. Assay used: immunoSEQ multiplex PCR; TCRdb lists only in-frame clones, some missing. The data show about 130,000 clones, with approximately 80% seen just once and around 20% held by the top ten. Sequenced input: peripheral blood. These receptors all stem from a man older than 75 with acute or convalescent COVID-19.

The rearrangement links TRBV2 to TRBJ2-7; 10 bases fit TRBD2. Germline CDR1 and CDR2: SNHLY and FYNNEI. The CDR3 extends over 13 amino acids. Germline trimming cut 7 bases from V and 3 bases from J; bases unmatched to any gene: 3. Here the CDR3 reads CASKLAGYYEQYF. The CDR3 nucleotides are TGTGCCAGCAAACTAGCGGGGTACTACGAGCAGTACTTC.

This chain connects TRBV5-1 to TRBJ1-1; no clear D. CDR1 and CDR2 (germline): SGHRS, YFSETQ. CDR3 length: 13 residues. Trimming took 0 bases from V and 5 from J, leaving 8 bases between them. Here the CDR3 reads CASSLASGTEAFF. The CDR3 DNA sequence: TGCGCCAGCAGCTTGGCCTCGGGAACTGAAGCTTTCTTT.

The chain joins TRBV19 to TRBJ2-5, with D possibly matching TRBD1 (5 bases). This CDR3 has 15 amino acids. Between the trimmed V and J ends, which lost 3 bases and 2 bases, there was a span of 13 bases. The V gene's germline CDR1 is LNHDA and CDR2 SQIVND (reference sequence). DNA of the CDR3: TGTGCCAGTAGTATTAGAGCGACAGCGCAAGAGACCCAGTACTTC. Its protein product is CASSIRATAQETQYF. Supplemented by reference TRBV19 and TRBJ2-5, the full variable domain reads DGGITQSPKYLFRKEGQNVTLSCEQNLNHDAMYWYRQDPGQGLRLIYYSQIVNDFQKGDIAEGYSVSREKKESFPLTVTSAQKNPTAFYLCASSIRATAQETQYFGPGTRLLVL.

In DNA, the CDR3 is TGTGCCAGCAGCATACGACTAGCGGGGGCGCAAGGGCAGTTCTTC. This sequence encodes CASSIRLAGAQGQFF. The rearrangement links TRBV5-4 to TRBJ2-1; 12 nucleotides match TRBD2. The ends lost 4 bases at V and 12 bases at J; junction bases unmatched: 11. This CDR3 is 15 amino acids long. Germline V gives CDR1 SGHNT, CDR2 YYREEE (reference sequence).